This TCR beta chain was recorded in a study of T cells in Graves' hyperthyroidism and ophthalmopathy. The TCR beta CDR3 regions underwent amplification using RNA transcripts as the source. The study used the HTBI primer set for a first-round RT-PCR of the TCR CDR3. TCRdb reprocessed the multiplex PCR reads via MiXCR and lists one record per CDR3 protein. This table has about 350,000 distinct CDR3 sequences, around 14% appearing once. The CDR3 runs to 14 residues. CDR1 is DFQATT, CDR2 SNEGSKA, per germline (reference sequence). The V and J ends lost 5 bases and 2 bases respectively, with 15 bases between them. This clonotype appeared a few times. Clinical symptoms, serum thyroxine and TRAb, thyroid ultrasound and orbital computed tomography were used for the diagnoses.

The sequence was obtained from a woman between 25 and 40 years old with Graves' hyperthyroidism. Sequenced: blood. The chain couples TRBV20-1 to TRBJ1-2, with D possibly TRBD1 on 5 matching bases. The CDR3 loop is CSAFTGGLNYGYTF. In DNA form, the CDR3 reads TGCAGTGCTTTTACCGGGGGATTGAACTATGGCTACACCTTC.